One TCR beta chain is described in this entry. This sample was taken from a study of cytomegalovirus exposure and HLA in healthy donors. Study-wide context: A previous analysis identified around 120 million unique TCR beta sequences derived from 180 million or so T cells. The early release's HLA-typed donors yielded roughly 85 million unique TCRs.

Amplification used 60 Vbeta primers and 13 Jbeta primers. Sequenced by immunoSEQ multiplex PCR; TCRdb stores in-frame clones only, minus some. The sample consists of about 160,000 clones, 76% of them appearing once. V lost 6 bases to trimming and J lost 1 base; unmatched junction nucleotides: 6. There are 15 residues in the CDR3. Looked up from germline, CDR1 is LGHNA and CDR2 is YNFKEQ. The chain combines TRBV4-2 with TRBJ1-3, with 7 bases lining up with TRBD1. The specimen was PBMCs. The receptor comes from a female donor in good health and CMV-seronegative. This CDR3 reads CASSLTGESGNTIYF. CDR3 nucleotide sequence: TGTGCCAGCAGTCTTACAGGGGAGTCTGGAAACACCATATATTTT.